Each of the 14 T cell receptor beta chains below was sequenced from the same sample in a study of shared clonotypes between healthy human individuals. Measured with immunoSEQ multiplex PCR; TCRdb has only the in-frame clones, and not every one. The sample yields around 2.1 million clones, 85% to 95% seen once. Naive CD8 populations comprised CD45RO-negative cells positively selected for CCR7, excluding terminally differentiated effector memory CD45RA+ cells. The sequenced sample consisted of naive CD8+ T cells from PBMCs. The receptor source for this set is a man in his late teens or twenties in good health. Some clones in this sample may be carry-over from other donors' samples.

The rearrangement uses TRBV27 and TRBJ2-1; D is perhaps TRBD2 (6 bases). Germline assignment: CDR1 MNHEY and CDR2 SMNVEV (reference sequence). CDR3 length: 16 amino acids. Trimming shortened V by 8 bases and J by 0 bases, and 17 bases separated the two germline ends. CDR3 bases: TGTGCCAGCGACCTTCAGGGCGGGGTCTCCTACAATGAGCAGTTCTTC. Translation: CASDLQGGVSYNEQFF.

As concerns this clone: Other nucleotide sequences in the sample specify the same CDR3. The chain uses TRBV28 and TRBJ2-7; the match to TRBD2 covers 8 bases. CDR1 and CDR2 (germline): MDHEN, SYDVKM. J was trimmed by 0 bases and V by 5 bases; bases with no gene match: 3. The CDR3 has 14 amino acids. In nucleotides, the CDR3 is TGTGCCAGCAGTCTCAGCGGGAGCTCCTACGAGCAGTACTTC. Amino acids: CASSLSGSSYEQYF.

This chain links TRBV7-3 with TRBJ2-2; tentative D call: TRBD1 (6 bases). V lost 4 bases and J lost 0, with 15 bases in between. CDR1 and CDR2 from the germline V gene are SGHTA and FQGTGA. This CDR3 spans 17 amino acids. The CDR3 loop reads CASSSNTGLANTGELFF. DNA of the CDR3: TGTGCCAGCAGCTCCAACACAGGGCTGGCGAACACCGGGGAGCTGTTTTTT.

The chain has TRBV6-5 and TRBJ1-2; D is uncertain. V lost 4 bases and J 2 bases, leaving 8 bases between the germline ends. The CDR3 is 13 residues long. Germline V lookup: CDR1 MNHEY, CDR2 SVGAGI. The chain's CDR3 is CASSFTANYGYTF. The CDR3 DNA sequence: TGTGCCAGCAGTTTCACAGCAAACTATGGCTACACCTTC.

The rearrangement links TRBV6-5 to TRBJ1-3, with a weak D call TRBD1 (5 bases). This CDR3 region has 15 residues. V gave up 0 bases and J gave up 3 bases, with 9 bases separating them. Germline V gene data show CDR1 as MNHEY and CDR2 as SVGAGI. The CDR3 DNA sequence: TGTGCCAGCAGTTACTCTCAGGGATTTGGAAACACCATATATTTT. Its translation is CASSYSQGFGNTIYF.

V gene TRBV28 combines with J gene TRBJ2-2; 10 nucleotides line up with TRBD1. This CDR3 has 18 amino acids. Germline V gene sequence: CDR1 MDHEN, CDR2 SYDVKM. The J segment lost 5 bases and the V segment lost 5 bases, leaving 14 bases of the junction unmatched. This CDR3 reads CASSPRGSDRGRTGELFF. Here the CDR3 DNA reads TGTGCCAGCAGTCCCCGGGGTTCCGACAGGGGGCGTACCGGGGAGCTGTTTTTT. Complete variable domain (other parts from reference TRBV28 and TRBJ2-2): DVKVTQSSRYLVKRTGEKVFLECVQDMDHENMFWYRQDPGLGLRLIYFSYDVKMKEKGDIPEGYSVSREKKERFSLILESASTNQTSMYLCASSPRGSDRGRTGELFFGEGSRLTVL.

This chain connects TRBV4-1 to TRBJ2-5; no reliable D call. V was shortened by 0 bases and J by 3 bases, with 14 bases between the two germline ends. The CDR3 runs 16 residues. Germline CDR1 and CDR2: MGHRA and YSYEKL. The CDR3 protein is CASSQDEGLEKETQYF. The DNA of the CDR3 is TGCGCCAGCAGCCAAGACGAAGGGCTTGAAAAAGAGACCCAGTACTTC.

The chain couples TRBV2 to TRBJ2-1; 7 bases match TRBD2. The CDR3 totals 14 residues. Germline V lookup: CDR1 SNHLY, CDR2 FYNNEI. V lost 7 bases and J lost 0; bases outside the gene matches: 3. CDR3 coding DNA: TGTGCCAGCAATAGCGGGCGCTCCTACAATGAGCAGTTCTTC. The encoded protein is CASNSGRSYNEQFF.

CDR3 in DNA: TGTGCCAGCAGTTCGACAGTAAGTGCTGAAGCTTTCTTT. Protein product: CASSSTVSAEAFF. The chain links TRBV28 to TRBJ1-1; tentatively, D is TRBD1 (5 bases). V gave up 4 bases and J gave up 6 bases, with 12 bases separating them. Germline V gives CDR1 MDHEN, CDR2 SYDVKM. CDR3 size: 13 residues.

CDR3 DNA sequence: TGTGCCAGCAGCCTACCAGGTTCACCCCTCCACTTT. It is translated as CASSLPGSPLHF. The rearrangement links TRBV7-3 to TRBJ1-6; D unresolved. V gave up 5 bases and J gave up 9 bases, with 8 bases separating them. The CDR3 contains 12 residues. Germline V gives CDR1 SGHTA, CDR2 FQGTGA. Looking up the rest from reference TRBV7-3 and TRBJ1-6 gives the full variable domain: GAGVSQTPSNKVTEKGKYVELRCDPISGHTALYWYRQSLGQGPEFLIYFQGTGAADDSGLPNDRFFAVRPEGSVSTLKIQRTERGDSAVYLCASSLPGSPLHFGNGTRLTVT.

This rearrangement joins TRBV18 to TRBJ2-3, with D possibly being TRBD2 (6 bases). The CDR3 has 20 residues. The germline V and J ends were trimmed by 6 bases and 5 bases, with 33 bases remaining between them. The V gene's germline CDR1 is KGHSH and CDR2 LQKENI. Here the CDR3 DNA reads TGTGCCAGCTCCCACAAAACGGGACTCGTTCTGGGCGTCCCAGAAGATACGCAGTATTTT. As protein: CASSHKTGLVLGVPEDTQYF.

The chain employs TRBV28 and TRBJ1-5; tentative D call: TRBD1 (6 bases). Germline V gene data show CDR1 as MDHEN and CDR2 as SYDVKM. The CDR3 is made up of 14 amino acids. The V and J ends lost 6 bases and 6 bases respectively, with 15 bases between them. The CDR3 DNA reads as TGTGCCAGCAGCCAACGGCAGGGGATTCAGCCCCAGCATTTT. This gives the protein CASSQRQGIQPQHF. Complete variable domain (other parts from reference TRBV28 and TRBJ1-5): DVKVTQSSRYLVKRTGEKVFLECVQDMDHENMFWYRQDPGLGLRLIYFSYDVKMKEKGDIPEGYSVSREKKERFSLILESASTNQTSMYLCASSQRQGIQPQHFGDGTRLSIL.

This clone was seen only once. The chain employs TRBV6-5 and TRBJ2-3; no firm D call. The V gene lost 0 bases and the J gene lost 2 bases, with 9 bases spanning the gap. The CDR3 spans 15 residues. Per germline, CDR1 MNHEY and CDR2 SVGAGI. As DNA, the CDR3 is TGTGCCAGCAGTTACTCGAGTCTGCACACAGATACGCAGTATTTT. It translates to CASSYSSLHTDTQYF.

The chain recombines TRBV7-3 with TRBJ2-3; D perhaps matches TRBD2 (6 bases). The germline gives CDR1 SGHTA, CDR2 FQGTGA. The V end lost 4 bases, the J end lost 3 bases, and 17 bases lay between the germline ends. This CDR3 comprises 16 residues. This CDR3 reads CASSSRTTMGTDTQYF. For the CDR3, the DNA is TGTGCCAGCAGCTCTAGGACTACGATGGGAACAGATACGCAGTATTTT. Filled out from reference TRBV7-3 and TRBJ2-3, the complete variable domain reads GAGVSQTPSNKVTEKGKYVELRCDPISGHTALYWYRQSLGQGPEFLIYFQGTGAADDSGLPNDRFFAVRPEGSVSTLKIQRTERGDSAVYLCASSSRTTMGTDTQYFGPGTRLTVL.